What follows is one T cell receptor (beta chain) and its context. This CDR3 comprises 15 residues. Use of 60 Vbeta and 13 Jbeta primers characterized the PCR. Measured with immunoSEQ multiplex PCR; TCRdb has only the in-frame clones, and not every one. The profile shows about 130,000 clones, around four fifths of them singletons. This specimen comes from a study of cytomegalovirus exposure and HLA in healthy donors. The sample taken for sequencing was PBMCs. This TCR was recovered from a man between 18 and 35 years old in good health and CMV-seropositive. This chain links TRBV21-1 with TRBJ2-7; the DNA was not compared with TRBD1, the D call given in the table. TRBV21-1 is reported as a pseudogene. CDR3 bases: TGTGCCAGCAGCAAAGAAGGGGACAGGGTACGGGAGCAGTACTTC. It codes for CASSKEGDRVREQYF.